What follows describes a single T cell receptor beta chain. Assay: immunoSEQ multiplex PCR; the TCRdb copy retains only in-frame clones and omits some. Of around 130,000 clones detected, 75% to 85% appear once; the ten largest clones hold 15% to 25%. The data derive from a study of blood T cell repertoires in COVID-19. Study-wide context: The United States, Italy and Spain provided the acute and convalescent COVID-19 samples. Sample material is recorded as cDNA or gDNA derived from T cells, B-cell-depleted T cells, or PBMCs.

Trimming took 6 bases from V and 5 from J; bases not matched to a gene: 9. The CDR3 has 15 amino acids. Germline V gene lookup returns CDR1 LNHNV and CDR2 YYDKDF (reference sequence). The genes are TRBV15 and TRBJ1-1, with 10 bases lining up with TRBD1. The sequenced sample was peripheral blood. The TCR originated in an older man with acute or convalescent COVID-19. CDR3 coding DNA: TGTGCCACCAGTTGGACAGGGGGACGGGGAACTGAAGCTTTCTTT. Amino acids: CATSWTGGRGTEAFF.